This T cell receptor beta chain was retrieved from a study of cytomegalovirus exposure and HLA in healthy donors. The primer mix had 60 Vbeta and 13 Jbeta primers. Measured with immunoSEQ multiplex PCR; TCRdb has only the in-frame clones, and not every one. The data hold about 210,000 clones, with approximately 83% observed a single time. The TCR comes from a woman aged 45-65 years in good health and CMV-seropositive. Sequenced input: PBMCs.

The CDR3 is CASSQEFAGTDTQYF. The CDR3 DNA is TGTGCCAGCAGCCAAGAGTTCGCCGGGACAGATACGCAGTATTTT. The chain uses TRBV4-2 and TRBJ2-3; D not resolved. The CDR3 covers 15 residues. Germline V CDR1 and CDR2: LGHNA, YNFKEQ. Trimming pared 0 bases from V and 3 bases from J, leaving 10 bases between.